This record concerns one TCR beta chain sequence. The data derive from a study of T cell changes during pregnancy in multiple sclerosis. Assay: immunoSEQ multiplex PCR; the TCRdb copy retains only in-frame clones and omits some. The repertoire includes 91,000 or so clones, around 92% of them detected once, and around 2% sits in the top ten. The sequencing here drew on peripheral blood, taken after pregnancy. This TCR came from a female donor with multiple sclerosis, enrolled in a pregnancy study.

The CDR3 DNA follows: TGTGCCAGCAGCGCACTACGGGATTCGGGCTATGGCTACACCTTC. This encodes CASSALRDSGYGYTF. The chain has TRBV9 and TRBJ1-2; D is unclear. V was cut by 3 bases and J by 4 bases, with 16 bases left in between. CDR1 is SGDLS, CDR2 YYNGEE, per germline. This CDR3 spans 15 amino acids.